Sequencing of this TCR beta chain was carried out in a study of CD8 T cells in ankylosing spondylitis. The study's findings and limits: A TCR beta motif made of 7 to 9 highly homologous variants seemed typical of ankylosing spondylitis blood. Those disease-linked clones were CD8+; they were also relatively rare in peripheral blood.

This clonotype was picked up one time. The antigen remains unidentified. Generation of TCR beta libraries employed quantitative 5'-RACE incorporating molecular barcodes. TCRdb recomputed calls from the 5' RACE reads with MiXCR, one row per CDR3 protein. The profile shows roughly 670,000 distinct CDR3 sequences, over 15% of them singletons. Deletions cut 1 base from V and 7 bases from J, with 17 bases between. CDR3 length: 15 amino acids. CDR1 is SEHNR and CDR2 is FQNEAQ in the germline V gene (reference sequence). The genes are TRBV7-9 and TRBJ2-7; the D is unclear. The clonotype originates from a male donor with ankylosing spondylitis. The sequencing sample was made of blood, either unsorted or a sorted T cell fraction (not recorded which). This chain's CDR3 is CASSLVRGMGWEQYF. CDR3 nucleotide sequence: TGTGCCAGCAGCTTAGTTCGTGGGATGGGATGGGAGCAGTACTTC.